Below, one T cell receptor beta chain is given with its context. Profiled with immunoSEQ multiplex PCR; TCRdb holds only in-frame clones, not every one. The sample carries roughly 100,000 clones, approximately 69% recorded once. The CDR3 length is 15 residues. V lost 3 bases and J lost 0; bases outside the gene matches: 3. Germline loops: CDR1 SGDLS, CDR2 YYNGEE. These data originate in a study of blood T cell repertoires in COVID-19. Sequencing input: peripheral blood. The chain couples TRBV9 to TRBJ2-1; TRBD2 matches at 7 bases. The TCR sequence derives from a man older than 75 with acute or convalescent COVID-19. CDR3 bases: TGTGCCAGCAGCGGAGCGGGAACCTCCTACAATGAGCAGTTCTTC. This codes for CASSGAGTSYNEQFF.